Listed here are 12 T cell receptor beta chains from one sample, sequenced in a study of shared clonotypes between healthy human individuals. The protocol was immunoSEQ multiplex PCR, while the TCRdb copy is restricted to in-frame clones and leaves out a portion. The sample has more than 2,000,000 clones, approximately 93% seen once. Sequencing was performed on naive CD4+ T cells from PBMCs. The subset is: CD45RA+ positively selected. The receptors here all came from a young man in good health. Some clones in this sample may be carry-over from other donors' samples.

This chain's CDR3 is CASSLGRGSAKYEQYF. CDR3 bases: TGTGCCAGCAGCTTAGGCCGAGGTAGCGCGAAGTACGAGCAGTACTTC. The chain combines TRBV13 with TRBJ2-7, with D perhaps TRBD2 (5 bases). V lost 0 bases, J lost 4 bases, and 16 bases lay in between. This CDR3 is 16 amino acids long. CDR1 and CDR2 from the germline V gene are PRHDT and FYEKMQ (reference sequence).

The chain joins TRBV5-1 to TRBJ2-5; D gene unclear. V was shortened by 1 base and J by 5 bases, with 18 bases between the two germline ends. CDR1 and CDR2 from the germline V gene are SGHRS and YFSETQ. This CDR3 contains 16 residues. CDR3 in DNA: TGCGCCAGCAGCTTGTCCGCGACTGGCGGACCGGAGACCCAGTACTTC. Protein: CASSLSATGGPETQYF. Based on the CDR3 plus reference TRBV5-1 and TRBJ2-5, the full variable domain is KAGVTQTPRYLIKTRGQQVTLSCSPISGHRSVSWYQQTPGQGLQFLFEYFSETQRNKGNFPGRFSGRQFSNSRSEMNVSTLELGDSALYLCASSLSATGGPETQYFGPGTRLLVL.

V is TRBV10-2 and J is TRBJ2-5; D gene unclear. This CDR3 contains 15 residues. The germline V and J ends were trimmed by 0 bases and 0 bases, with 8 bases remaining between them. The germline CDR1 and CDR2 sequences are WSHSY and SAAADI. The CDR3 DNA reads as TGCGCCAGCAGTGAGTCCCTTCGGTACCAAGAGACCCAGTACTTC. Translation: CASSESLRYQETQYF.

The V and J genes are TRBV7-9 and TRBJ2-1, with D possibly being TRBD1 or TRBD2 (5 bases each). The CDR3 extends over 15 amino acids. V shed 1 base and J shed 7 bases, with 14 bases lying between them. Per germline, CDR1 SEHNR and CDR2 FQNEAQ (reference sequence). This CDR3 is CASSLEGDPTNEQFF. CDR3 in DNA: TGTGCCAGCAGCTTAGAAGGGGACCCTACAAATGAGCAGTTCTTC.

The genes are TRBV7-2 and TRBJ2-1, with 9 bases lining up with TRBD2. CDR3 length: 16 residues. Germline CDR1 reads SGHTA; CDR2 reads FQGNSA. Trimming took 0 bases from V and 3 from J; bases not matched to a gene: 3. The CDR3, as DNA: TGTGCCAGCAGCTTAGCGTCGACTAGCGGCTACAATGAGCAGTTCTTC. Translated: CASSLASTSGYNEQFF.

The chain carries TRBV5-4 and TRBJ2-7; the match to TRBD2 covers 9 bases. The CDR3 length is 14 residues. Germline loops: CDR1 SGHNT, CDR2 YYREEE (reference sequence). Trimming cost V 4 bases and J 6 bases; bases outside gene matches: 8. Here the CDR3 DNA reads TGTGCCAGCAGCCTGGACCTAGCGGGAAGCGAGCAGTACTTC. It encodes CASSLDLAGSEQYF.

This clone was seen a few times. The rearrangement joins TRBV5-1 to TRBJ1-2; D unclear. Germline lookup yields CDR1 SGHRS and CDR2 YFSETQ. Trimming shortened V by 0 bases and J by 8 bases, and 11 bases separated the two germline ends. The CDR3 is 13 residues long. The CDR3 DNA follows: TGCGCCAGCAGCTTGGGGGATGTTGAAGGCTACACCTTC. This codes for CASSLGDVEGYTF.

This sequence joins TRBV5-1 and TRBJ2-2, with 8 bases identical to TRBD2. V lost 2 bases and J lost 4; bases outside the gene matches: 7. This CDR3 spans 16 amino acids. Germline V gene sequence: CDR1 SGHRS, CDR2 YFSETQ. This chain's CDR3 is CASSFGAGGTTGELFF. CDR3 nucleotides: TGCGCCAGCAGCTTTGGGGCGGGAGGAACCACCGGGGAGCTGTTTTTT.

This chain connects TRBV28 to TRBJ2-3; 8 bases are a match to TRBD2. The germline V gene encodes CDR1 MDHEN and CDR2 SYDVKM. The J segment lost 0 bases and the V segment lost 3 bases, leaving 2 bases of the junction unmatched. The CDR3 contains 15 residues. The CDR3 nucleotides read TGTGCCAGCAGTTTTACTAGCGGCAGCACAGATACGCAGTATTTT. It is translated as CASSFTSGSTDTQYF.

CDR3 nucleotide sequence: TGTGCCAGCAGTTCAAGAGTCTACGAGCAGTACTTC. Translated, it gives CASSSRVYEQYF. This chain connects TRBV27 to TRBJ2-7, with unresolved D. V lost 4 bases and J lost 3, with 7 bases in between. Germline lookup yields CDR1 MNHEY and CDR2 SMNVEV (reference sequence). CDR3 length: 12 residues.

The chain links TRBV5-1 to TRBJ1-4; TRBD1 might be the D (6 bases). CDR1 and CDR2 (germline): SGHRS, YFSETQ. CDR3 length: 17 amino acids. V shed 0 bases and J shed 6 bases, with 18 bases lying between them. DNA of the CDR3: TGCGCCAGCAGCTTGGGCCAGGGTGGGACAAACTATGAAAAACTGTTTTTT. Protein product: CASSLGQGGTNYEKLFF.

CDR3 residues: CASSRTSASYEQYF. Written as DNA, the CDR3 is TGTGCCAGCAGCCGGACTAGCGCCTCCTACGAGCAGTACTTC. The chain has TRBV5-5 and TRBJ2-7, with 9 bases matching TRBD2. Germline CDR1 and CDR2: SGHKS and YYEKEE (reference sequence). The CDR3 covers 14 residues. V lost 4 bases to trimming and J lost 0 bases; unmatched junction nucleotides: 2.